This TCR beta chain came from a study of T cell responses to AZD1222 COVID-19 vaccine. Overall study results and limits: Reportedly, nearly half of unique spike TCRs recognized epitopes outside B.1.351/B.1.1.7 mutations.

About this clone itself: Its antigen is unidentified.

The germline CDR1 and CDR2 sequences are KGHSH and LQKENI. Trimming took 3 bases from V and 4 from J, leaving 1 base between them. This CDR3 has 11 residues. Sequencing used immunoSEQ multiplex PCR; TCRdb keeps in-frame clones, though not all of them. The sample holds under 150,000 clones, 88% seen once. The source is an adult in good health. The rearrangement links TRBV18 to TRBJ1-3; D gene uncertain. This specimen was peripheral blood, taken on day 0 of AZD1222 vaccination. CDR3: CASSPGNTIYF. CDR3 sequence (DNA): TGTGCCAGCTCACCGGGAAACACCATATATTTT.